This TCR beta chain was profiled in a study of T cell clonality in common variable immunodeficiency. CDR1 is SQVTM and CDR2 is ANQGSEA in the germline V gene. Losses at the gene ends were 0 bases for V and 2 bases for J; bases not matched to a gene: 8. This CDR3 comprises 16 residues. The assay was immunoSEQ multiplex PCR, and TCRdb's table has in-frame clones only and misses some. This repertoire holds under 40,000 clones, and none appear only once. This clone has ten or more counts. The missing CDR3 end, 3 residues past where the read stops, is filled in from the germline J gene. The sample consisted of peripheral blood mononuclear cells. This TCR was sampled from a person aged 18-70 years in good health. V gene TRBV29-1 combines with J gene TRBJ2-5, with TRBD2 matching over 8 bases. CDR3 in amino acids: CSVEDLRTSRQETQYF. The CDR3 bases that were read are TGCAGCGTTGAAGATTTACGGACTAGCCGACAAGAGACC.